These 18 T cell receptor beta chains came from one sample sequenced in a study of T cell responses to AZD1222 COVID-19 vaccine. Assay used: immunoSEQ multiplex PCR; TCRdb lists only in-frame clones, some missing. The sample includes about 85,000 clones, about 86% seen only once; the top ten take more than 6%. The material was peripheral blood, obtained on day 0 of AZD1222 vaccination. The origin of the receptors is an adult in good health.

The chain has TRBV9 and TRBJ1-5; D perhaps matches TRBD1 (6 bases). The CDR3 contains 15 residues. V was clipped by 4 bases and J by 7 bases, with 18 bases between them. CDR1 is SGDLS and CDR2 is YYNGEE in the germline V gene. The CDR3 nucleotides are TGTGCCAGCAGCCCGGCCGGGGGGGCGAGCCAGCCCCAGCATTTT. Its translation is CASSPAGGASQPQHF. The full variable domain, completed using reference TRBV9 and TRBJ1-5, is DSGVTQTPKHLITATGQRVTLRCSPRSGDLSVYWYQQSLDQGLQFLIQYYNGEERAKGNILERFSAQQFPDLHSELNLSSLELGDSALYFCASSPAGGASQPQHFGDGTRLSIL.

The chain uses TRBV6-5 and TRBJ1-5; TRBD1 aligns across 9 bases. There are 15 residues in the CDR3. Losses at the gene ends were 6 bases for V and 7 bases for J; bases not matched to a gene: 10. The germline gives CDR1 MNHEY, CDR2 SVGAGI. DNA of the CDR3: TGTGCCAGCAGCACTACAGGGGGCTGGGGACAGCCCCAGCATTTT. It is translated as CASSTTGGWGQPQHF.

This chain connects TRBV19 to TRBJ1-2, with a possible D match to TRBD1 (5 bases). The V gene lost 5 bases and the J gene lost 2 bases, with 9 bases spanning the gap. The CDR3 extends over 13 amino acids. CDR1 is LNHDA, CDR2 SQIVND, per germline (reference sequence). The CDR3 is CASSGAVNYGYTF. DNA for the CDR3: TGTGCCAGTAGTGGGGCTGTAAACTATGGCTACACCTTC.

This chain uses TRBV10-3 with TRBJ1-5; TRBD1 is a possible D gene (6 bases). The CDR3 runs to 15 residues. Germline CDR1 reads ENHRY; CDR2 reads SYGVKD. Trimming removed 0 bases from V and 1 base from J, with 7 bases in between. In DNA, the CDR3 is TGTGCCATCAGTGAGTCAGGGGGAAGCAATCAGCCCCAGCATTTT. Protein product: CAISESGGSNQPQHF.

V is TRBV24-1 and J is TRBJ2-3; 7 nucleotides match TRBD1. CDR3 length: 14 amino acids. Germline assignment: CDR1 KGHDR and CDR2 SFDVKD. The trim removed 8 bases at V and 4 bases at J, leaving 8 bases unmatched. The CDR3 region is CATTRDSLADTQYF. In nucleotides, the CDR3 is TGTGCCACCACCCGGGACAGTTTGGCAGATACGCAGTATTTT.

This chain uses TRBV12-2 with TRBJ2-7; the table's TRBD2 call for D was not verified on the DNA. TRBV12-2 is marked as a pseudogene. CDR3 length: 18 residues. The CDR3 sequence: CASRPNRPLGRDSYEQYF. The CDR3 nucleotides read TGTGCAAGTCGCCCTAATAGGCCCCTAGGGCGGGACTCCTACGAGCAGTACTTC.

The J gene is TRBJ2-5, the V gene TRBV7-9; D call uncertain. With 0 bases removed from V and 5 bases from J, the gap between germline ends came to 10 bases. The CDR3 loop spans 14 amino acids. Germline assignment: CDR1 SEHNR and CDR2 FQNEAQ (reference sequence). As DNA, the CDR3 is TGTGCCAGCAGCTTAGCCCAGGCGGCGGAGACCCAGTACTTC. Amino acids: CASSLAQAAETQYF. The variable domain in full, completed from reference TRBV7-9 and TRBJ2-5, reads DTGVSQNPRHKITKRGQNVTFRCDPISEHNRLYWYRQTLGQGPEFLTYFQNEAQLEKSRLLSDRFSAERPKGSFSTLEIQRTEQGDSAMYLCASSLAQAAETQYFGPGTRLLVL.

There are a few counts of this clone. This chain links TRBV15 with TRBJ1-3; D is uncertain. Germline CDR1 LNHNV, CDR2 YYDKDF (reference sequence). This CDR3 contains 15 residues. Trimming removed 0 bases at V and 0 bases at J, with 6 bases between. CDR3 sequence: CATSRERASGNTIYF. DNA of the CDR3: TGTGCCACCAGCAGAGAACGCGCCTCTGGAAACACCATATATTTT.

The chain uses TRBV9 and TRBJ2-7; D unresolved. The V gene lost 0 bases and the J gene lost 7 bases, with 17 bases spanning the gap. The CDR3 is 15 residues long. The V gene's germline CDR1 is SGDLS and CDR2 YYNGEE. The chain's CDR3 is CASSVAPGSLGEQYF. The CDR3 DNA sequence: TGTGCCAGCAGCGTAGCCCCGGGTAGTCTGGGTGAGCAGTACTTC.

The rearrangement links TRBV9 to TRBJ1-1, with no clear D. Trimming cost V 4 bases and J 0 bases, with 13 bases left between them. CDR3 length: 15 residues. CDR1 and CDR2 (germline): SGDLS, YYNGEE. The CDR3 nucleotides read TGTGCCAGCAGCACTGGGCCCTCAATGAACACTGAAGCTTTCTTT. Encoded protein: CASSTGPSMNTEAFF.

The genes are TRBV15 and TRBJ2-1; 9 bases line up with TRBD2. Per the germline V gene, CDR1 is LNHNV and CDR2 is YYDKDF (reference sequence). The CDR3 extends over 17 amino acids. The V segment lost 1 base and the J segment 0 bases; nucleotides outside the gene matches: 4. Here the CDR3 reads CATSRARLADSYNEQFF. In nucleotides, the CDR3 is TGTGCCACCAGCAGAGCGCGACTAGCGGACTCCTACAATGAGCAGTTCTTC.

Only a few counts were recorded for this clone. The chain joins TRBV24-1 to TRBJ1-2; TRBD1 matches at 7 bases. The CDR3 spans 15 residues. V gave up 3 bases and J gave up 4 bases; unmatched junction bases: 7. The germline CDR1 and CDR2 sequences are KGHDR and SFDVKD. This CDR3 is CATSDDRGGAYGYTF. CDR3 coding DNA: TGTGCCACCAGTGATGATAGAGGGGGCGCCTATGGCTACACCTTC.

The chain carries TRBV6-5 and TRBJ1-4; D ambiguous. With 5 bases removed from V and 8 bases from J, the gap between germline ends came to 12 bases. The CDR3 has 13 residues. Germline values: CDR1 MNHEY, CDR2 SVGAGI. The CDR3 DNA follows: TGTGCCAGCAGTCTGGTCCTCCGGGAAAAACTGTTTTTT. Its translation: CASSLVLREKLFF.

CDR3 DNA: TGTGCCAGCAGCCTAACACTTCCGGGACTAGCGGGATCTTATGAGCAGTTCTTC. Its protein product is CASSLTLPGLAGSYEQFF. This chain joins TRBV6-2 or TRBV6-3 and TRBJ2-1, with 13 nucleotides matching TRBD2. Germline assignment: CDR1 MNHEY and CDR2 SVGEGT. The CDR3 consists of 18 residues. J gave up 8 bases and V 6 bases, and 16 bases lay outside the gene matches.

This sequence joins TRBV5-1 and TRBJ2-3, with 13 bases identical to TRBD2. Trimming at V came to 4 bases and at J to 3 bases, leaving 5 bases not matched to a gene. This CDR3 region has 16 residues. The germline CDR1 and CDR2 sequences are SGHRS and YFSETQ. CDR3 nucleotides: TGCGCCAGCAGCCTGGGACTAGCGGGAATAACAGATACGCAGTATTTT. This translates into CASSLGLAGITDTQYF. Complete variable domain (other parts from reference TRBV5-1 and TRBJ2-3): KAGVTQTPRYLIKTRGQQVTLSCSPISGHRSVSWYQQTPGQGLQFLFEYFSETQRNKGNFPGRFSGRQFSNSRSEMNVSTLELGDSALYLCASSLGLAGITDTQYFGPGTRLTVL.

CDR3 in amino acids: CASSIDRDTEAFF. The CDR3 DNA follows: TGTGCCAGCAGCATCGACAGGGATACTGAAGCTTTCTTT. The chain combines TRBV7-2 with TRBJ1-1; 7 positions agree with TRBD1. J lost 5 bases, V lost 5 bases, and 5 bases had no gene match. The CDR3 is 13 amino acids. CDR1 SGHTA and CDR2 FQGNSA come from the germline V gene.

This chain uses TRBV7-3 with TRBJ2-1, with 12 nucleotides matching TRBD2. The CDR3 has 15 residues. The trim removed 5 bases at V and 9 bases at J, leaving 8 bases unmatched. Germline V gives CDR1 SGHTA, CDR2 FQGTGA. The CDR3 is CASSVRLAGAGEQFF. The CDR3 DNA is TGTGCCAGCAGCGTAAGACTAGCGGGAGCGGGTGAGCAGTTCTTC.

The V call is TRBV28, the J call TRBJ1-2; a possible D gene is TRBD1 (6 bases). In germline, CDR1 is MDHEN, CDR2 SYDVKM. The CDR3 covers 14 residues. Trimming took 5 bases from V and 2 from J, leaving 12 bases between them. The CDR3 reads CASSPPGGNYGYTF. The CDR3 DNA sequence: TGTGCCAGCAGTCCCCCCGGGGGCAACTATGGCTACACCTTC.